A selection of T cell receptor beta chains follows, all from one sample in a study of blood T cell repertoires in COVID-19. The repertoire was sequenced with immunoSEQ multiplex PCR; TCRdb's copy has only in-frame clones and lacks some. The profile shows 400,000 to 450,000 clones, 75% to 90% of them singletons. Sequencing input: PBMCs or T cells enriched from blood (not recorded which). All receptors derive from a man aged 25 to 40 who had recovered from COVID-19. Each CDR3 is given with its conserved first and last residue. The order of the fields is CDR3 protein, V gene, J gene, D gene. A D gene is named only where the DNA matches it firmly.

cdr3_aa: CASSIRSSGSPGELFF
v_call: TRBV19
j_call: TRBJ2-2
d_call: TRBD2

cdr3_aa: CASSTGGQGNTEAFF
v_call: TRBV5-1
j_call: TRBJ1-1
d_call: TRBD1

cdr3_aa: CASSETRDDISGNTIYF
v_call: TRBV21-1
j_call: TRBJ1-3
d_call: .

cdr3_aa: CASSLGRLAGVGSTDTQYF
v_call: TRBV11-2
j_call: TRBJ2-3
d_call: TRBD2

cdr3_aa: CASGRRAPETQYF
v_call: TRBV27
j_call: TRBJ2-5
d_call: .

cdr3_aa: CASSYNRDNSPLHF
v_call: TRBV7-9
j_call: TRBJ1-6
d_call: .

cdr3_aa: CASSLPGVDTQYF
v_call: TRBV5-1
j_call: TRBJ2-3
d_call: .

cdr3_aa: CASSLSSGSSYNEQFF
v_call: TRBV28
j_call: TRBJ2-1
d_call: TRBD2

cdr3_aa: CASSPGWDYGYTF
v_call: TRBV28
j_call: TRBJ1-2
d_call: .

cdr3_aa: CASSLGYPTYEQYF
v_call: TRBV11-2
j_call: TRBJ2-7
d_call: .

cdr3_aa: CATSETGGNQPQHF
v_call: TRBV24-1
j_call: TRBJ1-5
d_call: TRBD1

cdr3_aa: CASSLVLAGGRYRNEQFF
v_call: TRBV28
j_call: TRBJ2-1
d_call: TRBD2

cdr3_aa: CASSYSTGDSPLHF
v_call: TRBV7-9
j_call: TRBJ1-6
d_call: .

cdr3_aa: CASSGHQGLGGELFF
v_call: TRBV9
j_call: TRBJ2-2
d_call: .

cdr3_aa: CASKVQGTGSPLHF
v_call: TRBV28
j_call: TRBJ1-6
d_call: TRBD1

cdr3_aa: CASSSPTLPLHF
v_call: TRBV28
j_call: TRBJ1-6
d_call: .

cdr3_aa: CASSQDQVGRGSGNTIYF
v_call: TRBV4-2
j_call: TRBJ1-3
d_call: .

cdr3_aa: CASSLGLAGTETQYF
v_call: TRBV5-4
j_call: TRBJ2-5
d_call: TRBD2

cdr3_aa: CASSGGTSGGAETQYF
v_call: TRBV5-1
j_call: TRBJ2-5
d_call: TRBD2

cdr3_aa: CASSLLESTFSSYNEQFF
v_call: TRBV5-6
j_call: TRBJ2-1
d_call: .

cdr3_aa: CASSRLAGRSDNEQFF
v_call: TRBV5-1
j_call: TRBJ2-1
d_call: TRBD2

cdr3_aa: CASTVRVTTEAFF
v_call: TRBV12-3/TRBV12-4
j_call: TRBJ1-1
d_call: .

cdr3_aa: CASSLSTSGYEQYF
v_call: TRBV27
j_call: TRBJ2-7
d_call: TRBD2

cdr3_aa: CASSSPTAGDYNEQFF
v_call: TRBV7-9
j_call: TRBJ2-1
d_call: TRBD2

cdr3_aa: CASSQTSGRAGAADTQYF
v_call: TRBV3-1/TRBV3-2
j_call: TRBJ2-3
d_call: TRBD2

cdr3_aa: CASSAWDRDTLSEQFF
v_call: TRBV5-1
j_call: TRBJ2-1
d_call: TRBD1

cdr3_aa: CASSGTVNEKLFF
v_call: TRBV19
j_call: TRBJ1-4
d_call: TRBD1

cdr3_aa: CAISENQQGGIGYYGYTF
v_call: TRBV10-3
j_call: TRBJ1-2
d_call: TRBD1

cdr3_aa: CASSPDRVRETQYF
v_call: TRBV3-1/TRBV3-2
j_call: TRBJ2-5
d_call: TRBD1

cdr3_aa: CASSLAGTRFPDTQYF
v_call: TRBV5-1
j_call: TRBJ2-3
d_call: TRBD2

cdr3_aa: CASSSTGGPTEAFF
v_call: TRBV28
j_call: TRBJ1-1
d_call: TRBD1

cdr3_aa: CASSYQGSGANVLTF
v_call: TRBV6-5
j_call: TRBJ2-6
d_call: .

cdr3_aa: CASSVAGLPLGEQFF
v_call: TRBV19
j_call: TRBJ2-1
d_call: TRBD2

cdr3_aa: CAWSEYSEAFF
v_call: TRBV30
j_call: TRBJ1-1
d_call: .

cdr3_aa: CASRPGPSYEQYF
v_call: TRBV12-3/TRBV12-4
j_call: TRBJ2-7
d_call: .

cdr3_aa: CASSELMELEKLFF
v_call: TRBV25-1
j_call: TRBJ1-4
d_call: .

cdr3_aa: CASSWTRVPYEQYF
v_call: TRBV28
j_call: TRBJ2-7
d_call: .

cdr3_aa: CASSPWTQGDSPLHF
v_call: TRBV6-5
j_call: TRBJ1-6
d_call: .

cdr3_aa: CASSQSGQFTDTQYF
v_call: TRBV11-3
j_call: TRBJ2-3
d_call: .

cdr3_aa: CASSTARGFEQYF
v_call: TRBV19
j_call: TRBJ2-7
d_call: TRBD1

cdr3_aa: CASSPTEGGADEGYTF
v_call: TRBV13
j_call: TRBJ1-2
d_call: TRBD1

cdr3_aa: CASSLLDRGYGYTF
v_call: TRBV5-6
j_call: TRBJ1-2
d_call: .

cdr3_aa: CASSFSLRATEAFF
v_call: TRBV28
j_call: TRBJ1-1
d_call: .

cdr3_aa: CASSLDRYEQYF
v_call: TRBV5-1
j_call: TRBJ2-7
d_call: .

cdr3_aa: CASSDSNYGYTF
v_call: TRBV2
j_call: TRBJ1-2
d_call: .

cdr3_aa: CASSLEYSNYGYTF
v_call: TRBV11-2
j_call: TRBJ1-2
d_call: .

cdr3_aa: CASSKTSGRYNEQFF
v_call: TRBV28
j_call: TRBJ2-1
d_call: TRBD2

cdr3_aa: CASSRSQGGNTIYF
v_call: TRBV28
j_call: TRBJ1-3
d_call: .

cdr3_aa: CASRDRGRSNQPQHF
v_call: TRBV28
j_call: TRBJ1-5
d_call: TRBD1

cdr3_aa: CASSPQGQGGQPQHF
v_call: TRBV18
j_call: TRBJ1-5
d_call: TRBD1

cdr3_aa: CASSLKSRWNTGELFF
v_call: TRBV11-3
j_call: TRBJ2-2
d_call: .

cdr3_aa: CASRRQGGRTEAFF
v_call: TRBV7-9
j_call: TRBJ1-1
d_call: TRBD1